One sample yielded the 5 T cell receptor beta chains listed below, sequenced in a study of T cell responses to AZD1222 COVID-19 vaccine. TCRdb's table, derived via immunoSEQ multiplex PCR, lists solely in-frame clones and lacks some. Altogether 150,000 to 200,000 clones are present, around nine tenths being singletons, with the ten largest covering roughly 1.7%. The sample consisted of peripheral blood, taken on day 0 of AZD1222 vaccination. All receptors come from an adult in good health.

The chain links TRBV5-6 to TRBJ1-2; 8 nucleotides line up with TRBD1. The CDR3 runs 16 residues. The germline gives CDR1 SGHDT, CDR2 YYEEEE. V dropped 4 bases and J dropped 2; count of bases not matched to a gene: 10. This chain's CDR3 is CASSTFRTGTNYGYTF. The CDR3 DNA follows: TGTGCCAGCAGCACCTTTCGGACAGGGACGAACTATGGCTACACCTTC.

CDR3 coding DNA: TGCGCCAGCAGCTTGGGACTAACCGGTGAAAAACTGTTTTTT. This gives the protein CASSLGLTGEKLFF. This sequence joins TRBV5-1 and TRBJ1-4; D is uncertain. The CDR3 contains 14 residues. V was trimmed by 0 bases and J by 7 bases, leaving 10 bases between them. Per the germline V gene, CDR1 is SGHRS and CDR2 is YFSETQ.

This chain links TRBV5-1 with TRBJ2-3; D possibly corresponds to TRBD2 (5 bases). This CDR3 is built from 12 residues. The germline V and J ends were trimmed by 5 bases and 5 bases, with 9 bases remaining between them. CDR1 and CDR2 from the germline V gene are SGHRS and YFSETQ. CDR3 bases: TGCGCCAGCAGACTAGACGTAGATACGCAGTATTTT. Amino acids: CASRLDVDTQYF.

The V gene is TRBV11-2, the J gene TRBJ2-2, with D perhaps TRBD1 or TRBD2 (5 bases each). The CDR3 runs to 14 residues. Germline V CDR1 and CDR2: SGHAT, FQNNGV. Trimming took 7 bases from V and 5 from J, leaving 14 bases between them. The CDR3 bases are TGTGCCAGCATCGGGACCGTACAGACCGGGGAGCTGTTTTTT. It translates to CASIGTVQTGELFF.

On this clone: One end of the junction is discordant with germline, which a read error may explain. This sequence joins TRBV7-7 and TRBJ2-3, with D perhaps TRBD2 (6 bases). Germline V gives CDR1 SSHAT, CDR2 FNYEAQ (reference sequence). This CDR3 has 15 residues. Written as DNA, the CDR3 is TGTGCTAGCAGCTTGGGGGGAGGAGGCACAGATACGCAGTATTTT. It specifies CASSLGGGGTDTQYF.